This is a list of T cell receptor beta chains from one sample in a study of radiation and T cells in renal cell carcinoma. Here immunoSEQ multiplex PCR was the method, and the copy in TCRdb shows in-frame clones only, minus some. The sample carries 130,000 to 150,000 clones, around nine tenths recorded once. The input for sequencing was blood, taken from a patient whose treatment included radiotherapy and nephrectomy. Receptor source: a woman aged 50 to 65 with renal cell carcinoma. Both conserved end residues are part of each CDR3. The order of the fields is D gene, J gene, V gene, clone size, CDR3 DNA, CDR3 protein. The D gene is left open where the match is weak. Clone size appears in some rows only: once, few, many, or a class for an expanded clone.

. TRBJ1-1 TRBV9 . TGTGCCAGCAGCAGCCGGCCGCCTTGGGAGAACACTGAAGCTTTCTTT CASSSRPPWENTEAFF
TRBD1 TRBJ1-1 TRBV27 few TGTGCCAGCAGTACGAACAGGGGGGAAGCTTTCTTT CASSTNRGEAFF
. TRBJ1-1 TRBV6-6 once TGTGCCAGCAGTTACTCGGGAAGCAACACTGAAGCTTTCTTT CASSYSGSNTEAFF
. TRBJ1-2 TRBV4-1 . TGCGCCAGCAGCCAAGATCTACGGCACTACACCTTC CASSQDLRHYTF
TRBD1 TRBJ2-7 TRBV11-2 . TGTGCCAGCAGCTTAGATTCGAAGGGGGCTGGCTACGAGCAGTACTTC CASSLDSKGAGYEQYF
TRBD2 TRBJ2-3 TRBV6-5 . TGTGCCAGCAGGGGACTAGCGGGGGGAGACGATACGCAGTATTTT CASRGLAGGDDTQYF
TRBD1 TRBJ1-6 TRBV30 few TGTGCCTGGAGTCCCCGGACAGGGGATAATTCACCCCTCCACTTT CAWSPRTGDNSPLHF
. TRBJ2-1 TRBV20-1 . TGCAGTGCTAGCCAATACAATGAGCAGTTCTTC CSASQYNEQFF
TRBD2 TRBJ2-1 TRBV4-2 . TGTGCCACCGGGCCGGGACTAGCGGGGGGGCCTTCCAATGAGCAGTTCTTC CATGPGLAGGPSNEQFF
. TRBJ2-7 TRBV30 . TGTGCCTGGAGCCGACTAGTCTACGAGCAGTACTTC CAWSRLVYEQYF
TRBD2 TRBJ2-1 TRBV9 few TGTGCCAGCAGCGTAGGCCCGACTAGCGGGTACAATGAGCAGTTCTTC CASSVGPTSGYNEQFF
. TRBJ2-2 TRBV5-1 . TGCGCCAGCACTGGAACGGGAGCAAACACCGGGGAGCTGTTTTTT CASTGTGANTGELFF
TRBD2 TRBJ2-3 TRBV6-5 once TGTGCCAGCAGTTACGGGACTAGCGGGAGTATGGCGCAGTATTTT CASSYGTSGSMAQYF
TRBD2 TRBJ2-5 TRBV5-1 . TGCGCCAGCAGCTTGGAACCCAGCGGGGGTCAAGAGACCCAGTACTTC CASSLEPSGGQETQYF
TRBD2 TRBJ2-5 TRBV4-2 . TGTGCCAGCAGCCAAGAAACTAGCGGGAGGGCCGGGGAGACCCAGTACTTC CASSQETSGRAGETQYF
. TRBJ1-5 TRBV30 . TGTGCCTGGAGTCGGGGTGGTTATAGCAATCAGCCCCAGCATTTT CAWSRGGYSNQPQHF
. TRBJ2-5 TRBV5-1 . TGCGCCAGCAGCTCTACAGCAAAACCCCCAGTAGAGACCCAGTACTTC CASSSTAKPPVETQYF
. TRBJ2-6 TRBV7-9 . TGTGCCAGCTACCGCGACACTGGGGCCAACGTCCTGACTTTC CASYRDTGANVLTF
TRBD2 TRBJ2-1 TRBV7-3 . TGTGCCAGCAGCTTACGGCTAGCGGAGTACAATGAGCAGTTCTTC CASSLRLAEYNEQFF
. TRBJ1-2 TRBV6-5 . TGTGCCAGCAGTTCCTCCGGGGCCTCTATTAGCTACACCTTC CASSSSGASISYTF
. TRBJ1-2 TRBV2 . TGTGCCAGCAGTTCCCTTCATGGCTACACCTTC CASSSLHGYTF
TRBD1 TRBJ1-4 TRBV7-2 . TGTGCCAGCAGCATATCCGGGACAGGCAATGAAAAACTGTTTTTT CASSISGTGNEKLFF
. TRBJ2-7 TRBV28 . TGTGCCAGCGCAGTGCCGGGGGACGAGCAGTACTTC CASAVPGDEQYF
TRBD2 TRBJ2-1 TRBV7-9 . TGTGCCAGCAGCTTAGATTCTAGCGGGGTTAGAAAAGAGCAGTTCTTC CASSLDSSGVRKEQFF
TRBD2 TRBJ2-5 TRBV5-8 once TGTGCCAGCAGCCCCGGACTAGCGGGAGCGGAGACCCAGTACTTC CASSPGLAGAETQYF
. TRBJ1-2 TRBV5-1 . TGCGCCAGCAGCTTGGGTGATTTTCTGGGGGGCGCGAACTATGGCTACACCTTC CASSLGDFLGGANYGYTF
TRBD1 TRBJ2-1 TRBV28 . TGTGCCAGCAGTTTATCGTTTGGGACAGGGAGCGTACATGAGCAGTTCTTC CASSLSFGTGSVHEQFF
. TRBJ1-4 TRBV4-1 . TGCGCCAGCAGATTGGGGACACCCGCACAAGGAGAACTGTTTTTT CASRLGTPAQGELFF
TRBD1 TRBJ1-1 TRBV7-6 . TGTGCCAGCAGCCCCCAGACAGGGACGAACACTGAAGCTTTCTTT CASSPQTGTNTEAFF
. TRBJ1-3 TRBV5-8 . TGTGCCAGCAGCTTGGGAGACCTTACTGGAAACACCATATATTTT CASSLGDLTGNTIYF
. TRBJ2-1 TRBV6-6 once TGTGCCAGCAGTTACACACCTCGGGATGAGCAGTTCTTC CASSYTPRDEQFF
. TRBJ2-1 TRBV9 . TGTGCCAGCAGCGCCCGGGACTCCGCCAGCAATGAGCAGTTCTTC CASSARDSASNEQFF
. TRBJ1-1 TRBV29-1 . TGCAGCGTAGACGACAGAGCTGAAGCTTTCTTT CSVDDRAEAFF
TRBD2 TRBJ2-3 TRBV7-2 . TGTGCCAGCAGCACCCAAGCGGGAGCTCGCACAGATACGCAGTATTTT CASSTQAGARTDTQYF
TRBD1 TRBJ1-2 TRBV28 . TGTGCCAGCAGTTCCGGTTCCCCGGGGACAGGGGGGTATGGCTACACCTTC CASSSGSPGTGGYGYTF
TRBD1 TRBJ2-7 TRBV7-2 few TGTGCCAGCGCCGGGACAGGGGACTTCTACGAGCAGTACTTC CASAGTGDFYEQYF